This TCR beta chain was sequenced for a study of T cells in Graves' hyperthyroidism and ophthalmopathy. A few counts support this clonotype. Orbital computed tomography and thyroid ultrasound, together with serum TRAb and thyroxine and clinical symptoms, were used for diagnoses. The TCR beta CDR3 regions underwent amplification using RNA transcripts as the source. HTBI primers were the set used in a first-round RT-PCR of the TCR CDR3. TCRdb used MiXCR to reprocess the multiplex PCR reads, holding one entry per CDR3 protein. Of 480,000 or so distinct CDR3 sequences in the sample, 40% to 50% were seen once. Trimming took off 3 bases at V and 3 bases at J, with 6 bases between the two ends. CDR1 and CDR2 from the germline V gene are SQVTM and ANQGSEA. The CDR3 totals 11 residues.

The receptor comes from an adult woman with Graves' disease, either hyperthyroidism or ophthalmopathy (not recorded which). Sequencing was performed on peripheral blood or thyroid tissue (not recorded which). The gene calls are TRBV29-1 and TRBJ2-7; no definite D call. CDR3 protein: CSVDVDYEQYF. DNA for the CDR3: TGCAGCGTTGACGTGGACTACGAGCAGTACTTC.